This T cell receptor beta chain was observed in a study of cytomegalovirus exposure and HLA in healthy donors. Whole-study findings and limits: Cytomegalovirus association was assigned to approximately 160 TCR beta chains. Association of a missense DCLRE1C variant with TCR beta V- and J-gene trimming was reported in a later analysis. In a later analysis, at a false discovery rate of 0.05, approximately 18,000 TCR beta sequences were associated with HLA alleles.

The PCR used 60 Vbeta and 13 Jbeta primers. Measured with immunoSEQ multiplex PCR; TCRdb has only the in-frame clones, and not every one. This sample has fewer than 250,000 clones; 65% to 85% occur once, and the top ten carry approximately 1.5%. Germline V gene lookup returns CDR1 LNHDA and CDR2 SQIVND (reference sequence). Trimming cost V 2 bases and J 5 bases, with 9 bases left between them. The CDR3 covers 14 residues. Worth noting for this clone: The antigen is unknown.

Healthy bone marrow donors formed the donor group. The origin of this receptor is a woman aged 18-29 years in good health and CMV-seronegative. Sequencing input: PBMCs. The gene calls are TRBV19 and TRBJ1-4, with no clear D. The CDR3 coding sequence is TGTGCCAGTAGTATATGGGCCGAGAATGAAAAACTGTTTTTT. Protein sequence: CASSIWAENEKLFF.